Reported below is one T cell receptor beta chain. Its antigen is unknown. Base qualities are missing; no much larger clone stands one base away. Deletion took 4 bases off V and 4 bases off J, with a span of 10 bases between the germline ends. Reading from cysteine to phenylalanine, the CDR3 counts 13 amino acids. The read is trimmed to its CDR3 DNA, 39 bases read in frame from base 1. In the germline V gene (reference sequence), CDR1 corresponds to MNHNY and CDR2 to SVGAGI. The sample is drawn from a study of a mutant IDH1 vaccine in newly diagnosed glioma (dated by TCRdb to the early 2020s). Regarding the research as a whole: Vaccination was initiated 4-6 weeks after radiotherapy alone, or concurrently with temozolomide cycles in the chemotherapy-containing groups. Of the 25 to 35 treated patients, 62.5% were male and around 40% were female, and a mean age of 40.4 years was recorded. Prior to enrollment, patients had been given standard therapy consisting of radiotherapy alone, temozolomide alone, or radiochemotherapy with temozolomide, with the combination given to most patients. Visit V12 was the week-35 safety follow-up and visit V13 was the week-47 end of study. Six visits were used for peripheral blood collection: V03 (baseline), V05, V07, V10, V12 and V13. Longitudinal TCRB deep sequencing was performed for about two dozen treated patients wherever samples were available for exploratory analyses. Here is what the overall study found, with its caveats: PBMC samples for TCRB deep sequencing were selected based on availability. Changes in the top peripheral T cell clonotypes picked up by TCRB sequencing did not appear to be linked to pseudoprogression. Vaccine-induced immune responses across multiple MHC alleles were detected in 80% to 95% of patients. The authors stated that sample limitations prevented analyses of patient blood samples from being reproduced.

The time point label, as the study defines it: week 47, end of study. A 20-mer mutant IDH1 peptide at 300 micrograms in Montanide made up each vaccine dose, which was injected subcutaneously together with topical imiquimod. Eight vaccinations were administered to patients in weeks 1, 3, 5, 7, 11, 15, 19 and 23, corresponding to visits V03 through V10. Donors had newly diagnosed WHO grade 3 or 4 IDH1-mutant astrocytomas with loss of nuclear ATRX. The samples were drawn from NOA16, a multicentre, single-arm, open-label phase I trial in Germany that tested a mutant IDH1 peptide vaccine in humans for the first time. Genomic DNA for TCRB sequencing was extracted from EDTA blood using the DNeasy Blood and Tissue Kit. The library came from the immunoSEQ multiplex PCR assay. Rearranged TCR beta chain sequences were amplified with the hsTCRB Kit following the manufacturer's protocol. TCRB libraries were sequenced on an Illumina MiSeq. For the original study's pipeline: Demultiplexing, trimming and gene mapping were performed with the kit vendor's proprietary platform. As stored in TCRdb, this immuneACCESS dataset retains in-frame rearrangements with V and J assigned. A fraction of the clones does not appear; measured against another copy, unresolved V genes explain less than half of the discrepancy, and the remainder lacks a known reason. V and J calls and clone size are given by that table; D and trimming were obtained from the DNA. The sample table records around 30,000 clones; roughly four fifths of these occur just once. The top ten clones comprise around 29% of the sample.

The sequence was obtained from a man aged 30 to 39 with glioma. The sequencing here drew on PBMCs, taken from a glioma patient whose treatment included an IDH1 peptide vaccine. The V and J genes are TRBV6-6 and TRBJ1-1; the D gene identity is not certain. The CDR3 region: CASSSVPITEAFF. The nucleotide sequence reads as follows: TGTGCCAGCAGTTCAGTCCCCATCACTGAAGCTTTCTTT.